The text below deals with one TCR beta chain. This sample is drawn from a study of blood T cells in healthy people across ages. Using a J-beta primer mix together with a sample-barcoded 5' primer, a second PCR was run for roughly 6 to 12 cycles. CDR3-containing paired-end reads numbered at least 2.5 million in each sample. TCRdb re-analysed the 5' RACE reads in MiXCR, keeping a single row per CDR3 protein. The sample records roughly 800,000 distinct CDR3 sequences, 55% to 75% being singletons. The receptor was derived from a man aged 30-40 years in good health. Sequencing was carried out using blood.

CDR3 residues: CSGKTAPYGYTF. As DNA, the CDR3 is TGCAGTGGAAAGACTGCCCCTTATGGCTACACCTTC. The chain links TRBV20-1 to TRBJ1-2; D gene unclear. Germline CDR1 and CDR2: DFQATT and SNEGSKA (reference sequence). V was cut by 7 bases and J by 5 bases, with 14 bases left in between. CDR3 length equals 12 residues.